The entry that follows covers one T cell receptor beta chain sequence. The CDR3 has 13 residues. V lost 0 bases and J 3 bases, leaving 6 bases between the germline ends. Germline CDR1 reads LGHNA; CDR2 reads YNFKEQ. This entry is derived from a study of CD8 T cells in ankylosing spondylitis. TCRdb independently ran MiXCR on the 5' RACE reads; one entry per CDR3 protein. The sample lists around 340,000 distinct CDR3 sequences; roughly 20% were seen once. This clonotype was sampled from a male donor with ankylosing spondylitis or in good health (not recorded which). The chain carries TRBV4-2 and TRBJ2-7; D call uncertain. Sequences were obtained from blood, either unsorted or a sorted T cell fraction (not recorded which). The chain's CDR3 is CASSQDYSYEQYF. CDR3 nucleotides: TGTGCCAGCAGCCAAGATTACAGCTACGAGCAGTACTTC.